Below, 14 T cell receptor beta chains from the same sample are listed, as sequenced in a study of PD-L1 blockade in urothelial cancer. The assay was immunoSEQ multiplex PCR, and TCRdb's table has in-frame clones only and misses some. The table lists about 32,000 clones, just over 35% of them singletons. The sample here was tumor tissue, taken before atezolizumab (anti-PD-L1) treatment. These receptors came from a man in his 60s with urothelial cancer.

The J gene is TRBJ2-7, the V gene TRBV19, with 8 bases fitting TRBD2. Losses at the gene ends were 6 bases for V and 6 bases for J; bases not matched to a gene: 16. The CDR3 consists of 16 residues. Germline assignment: CDR1 LNHDA and CDR2 SQIVND (reference sequence). CDR3 in DNA: TGTGCCAGTAGCCCCTTCGGGGGGGTCTTGGAAGGCGAGCAGTACTTC. This gives the protein CASSPFGGVLEGEQYF. The full variable domain, with the rest looked up from reference TRBV19 and TRBJ2-7, is DGGITQSPKYLFRKEGQNVTLSCEQNLNHDAMYWYRQDPGQGLRLIYYSQIVNDFQKGDIAEGYSVSREKKESFPLTVTSAQKNPTAFYLCASSPFGGVLEGEQYFGPGTRLTVT.

This clone was seen only a few times. This sequence joins TRBV18 and TRBJ1-1, with D unresolved. Looked up from germline, CDR1 is KGHSH and CDR2 is LQKENI. This CDR3 is 14 amino acids long. V lost 6 bases, J lost 5 bases, and 16 bases lay in between. The CDR3 coding sequence is TGTGCCAGCTCCCTCTCAGCAGGCGGTACTGAAGCTTTCTTT. It codes for CASSLSAGGTEAFF. The full variable domain, with the rest looked up from reference TRBV18 and TRBJ1-1, is NAGVMQNPRHLVRRRGQEARLRCSPMKGHSHVYWYRQLPEEGLKFMVYLQKENIIDESGMPKERFSAEFPKEGPSILRIQQVVRGDSAAYFCASSLSAGGTEAFFGQGTRLTVV.

This clone was detected only a few times. This chain joins TRBV9 and TRBJ2-3, with 8 bases matching TRBD2. Per germline, CDR1 SGDLS and CDR2 YYNGEE. The CDR3 spans 15 residues. Trimming removed 5 bases from V and 5 bases from J; junction bases left unmatched: 10. For the CDR3, the DNA is TGTGCCAGCAGTGATGAAGCGGGAGTAGTAGATACGCAGTATTTT. Translation: CASSDEAGVVDTQYF.

The chain joins TRBV4-1 to TRBJ1-4; D ambiguous. In germline, CDR1 is MGHRA, CDR2 YSYEKL. The CDR3 runs 18 residues. V was cut by 4 bases and J by 0 bases, with 18 bases left in between. CDR3 coding DNA: TGCGCCAGCAGCCCGGCCGGAAAAATAGCAGCAACTAATGAAAAACTGTTTTTT. Encoded protein: CASSPAGKIAATNEKLFF.

This clone was seen ten or more times. This chain joins TRBV19 and TRBJ2-1; D remains unclear. Germline CDR1 is LNHDA and CDR2 is SQIVND (reference sequence). CDR3 length: 14 residues. Trimming stripped 3 bases from V and 8 bases from J, with 14 bases between. CDR3 residues: CASSIPALRDEQFF. The CDR3 nucleotides are TGTGCCAGTAGTATTCCAGCCCTTCGGGATGAGCAGTTCTTC. The full variable domain, completed using reference TRBV19 and TRBJ2-1, is DGGITQSPKYLFRKEGQNVTLSCEQNLNHDAMYWYRQDPGQGLRLIYYSQIVNDFQKGDIAEGYSVSREKKESFPLTVTSAQKNPTAFYLCASSIPALRDEQFFGPGTRLTVL.

This clone was detected a few times. The gene calls are TRBV18 and TRBJ2-1, with 9 bases lining up with TRBD2. The germline V gene encodes CDR1 KGHSH and CDR2 LQKENI. Trimming cost V 0 bases and J 5 bases; bases outside gene matches: 8. This CDR3 contains 17 residues. The DNA of the CDR3 is TGTGCCAGCTCACCACCCCGAGCGGGGGGCCCAAACAATGAGCAGTTCTTC. It encodes CASSPPRAGGPNNEQFF.

In its sample, this clone was seen many times. The CDR3 loop reads CASSTPSSVSYEQYF. CDR3 in DNA: TGTGCCAGCAGTACGCCTTCGAGCGTCTCCTACGAGCAGTACTTC. V usage is TRBV6-8 and J usage is TRBJ2-7; no definite D call. Trimming left V 5 bases short and J 0 bases short, with 14 bases between. CDR1 is MNHGY, CDR2 SAAAGT, per germline. CDR3 size: 15 residues.

The chain employs TRBV11-3 and TRBJ1-2; TRBD1 is a possible D gene (5 bases). Germline V gene lookup returns CDR1 SGHNT and CDR2 YENEEA. The CDR3 runs to 15 residues. V was shortened by 5 bases and J by 2 bases, with 15 bases between the two germline ends. CDR3 in amino acids: CASSNGGTGNYGYTF. CDR3 DNA: TGTGCCAGCAGCAACGGTGGGACGGGGAACTATGGCTACACCTTC.

The table lists this clone with a few counts. The chain combines TRBV18 with TRBJ1-2; possibly TRBD1 for D (5 bases). CDR1 and CDR2 (germline): KGHSH, LQKENI. This CDR3 has 18 residues. The V gene lost 3 bases and the J gene lost 0 bases, with 20 bases spanning the gap. This CDR3 reads CASSPGGARASANYGYTF. CDR3 DNA sequence: TGTGCCAGCTCACCGGGGGGTGCCAGGGCTTCAGCTAACTATGGCTACACCTTC.

The genes are TRBV7-6 and TRBJ1-4; no clear D. V gave up 1 base and J gave up 3 bases, with 9 bases separating them. The CDR3 loop spans 15 amino acids. Looked up from germline, CDR1 is SGHVS and CDR2 is FNYEAQ. CDR3 DNA: TGTGCCAGCAGCTTAGTCGGTTCGGCTAATGAAAAACTGTTTTTT. Its translation: CASSLVGSANEKLFF.

The chain carries TRBV18 and TRBJ1-2; 8 bases match TRBD1. CDR3 length: 13 residues. The J segment lost 7 bases and the V segment lost 2 bases, leaving 3 bases of the junction unmatched. In germline, CDR1 is KGHSH, CDR2 LQKENI. The chain's CDR3 is CASSPGTGLGYTF. CDR3 in DNA: TGTGCCAGCTCACCAGGGACAGGTCTTGGCTACACCTTC. Variable domain in full (rest from reference TRBV18 and TRBJ1-2): NAGVMQNPRHLVRRRGQEARLRCSPMKGHSHVYWYRQLPEEGLKFMVYLQKENIIDESGMPKERFSAEFPKEGPSILRIQQVVRGDSAAYFCASSPGTGLGYTFGSGTRLTVV.

This clone was detected a few times. The chain carries TRBV2 and TRBJ2-2; D is possibly TRBD1 or TRBD2 (6 bases each). CDR1 and CDR2 (germline): SNHLY, FYNNEI. Trimming cost V 11 bases and J 3 bases, with 13 bases left between them. The CDR3 totals 13 residues. The chain's CDR3 is CAGGLAYTGELFF. In DNA, the CDR3 is TGTGCCGGGGGGCTAGCGTACACCGGGGAGCTGTTTTTT.

The genes are TRBV28 and TRBJ1-2; a weak D match, TRBD1 (5 bases). The CDR3 is 15 residues long. CDR1 and CDR2 (germline): MDHEN, SYDVKM. The V and J ends lost 6 bases and 4 bases respectively, with 18 bases between them. Here the CDR3 reads CASSEDTMGSYGYTF. The CDR3 DNA follows: TGTGCCAGCAGCGAGGACACGATGGGATCCTATGGCTACACCTTC.

The V gene is TRBV15, the J gene TRBJ2-1; 9 bases are shared with TRBD2. The CDR3 runs 16 residues. The V gene end was trimmed by 0 bases and the J gene end by 6 bases; junction bases not matched to a gene: 6. Germline assignment: CDR1 LNHNV and CDR2 YYDKDF (reference sequence). The CDR3: CATSRDLAGKVNEQFF. As DNA, the CDR3 is TGTGCCACCAGCAGAGATCTAGCGGGGAAAGTCAATGAGCAGTTCTTC.